This entry lists 21 T cell receptor beta chains sequenced from one sample in a study of T cell responses to AZD1222 COVID-19 vaccine. The protocol was immunoSEQ multiplex PCR, while the TCRdb copy is restricted to in-frame clones and leaves out a portion. The data show about 100,000 clones, about 88% seen once. The sample in question was peripheral blood, obtained on day 0 of AZD1222 vaccination. The receptors originated from an adult in good health.

This chain uses TRBV3-1 (or the pseudogene TRBV3-2) with TRBJ2-7; possible D gene TRBD1, 5 bases. Germline CDR1 reads LGHDT; CDR2 reads YNNKEL (reference sequence). V was clipped by 6 bases and J by 2 bases, with 11 bases between them. The CDR3 is made up of 13 amino acids. The CDR3 reads CASRETGTYEQYF. CDR3 in DNA: TGTGCCAGCAGGGAAACAGGAACCTACGAGCAGTACTTC.

This clone was picked up one time. The V gene is TRBV5-4, the J gene TRBJ1-1, with D tentatively TRBD1 (5 bases). V was trimmed by 4 bases and J by 1 base, leaving 17 bases between them. Germline V gene lookup returns CDR1 SGHNT and CDR2 YYREEE (reference sequence). The CDR3 runs 16 residues. The CDR3 spells CASSKGVVKGNTEAFF. As DNA, the CDR3 is TGTGCCAGCAGCAAAGGGGTGGTAAAAGGGAACACTGAAGCTTTCTTT. Variable domain in full (rest from reference TRBV5-4 and TRBJ1-1): ETGVTQSPTHLIKTRGQQVTLRCSSQSGHNTVSWYQQALGQGPQFIFQYYREEENGRGNFPPRFSGLQFPNYSSELNVNALELDDSALYLCASSKGVVKGNTEAFFGQGTRLTVV.

This clone was counted only a few times. This rearrangement joins TRBV5-5 to TRBJ2-1; D is possibly TRBD2 (6 bases). The CDR3 is made up of 16 amino acids. Trimming removed 1 base at V and 6 bases at J, with 17 bases between. Germline lookup yields CDR1 SGHKS and CDR2 YYEKEE (reference sequence). The CDR3 loop reads CASSLSRDWLINEQFF. CDR3 nucleotide sequence: TGTGCCAGCAGCTTGTCCCGGGACTGGTTGATCAATGAGCAGTTCTTC.

This chain connects TRBV9 to TRBJ1-1; D might be TRBD1 (5 bases). The V end was cut by 3 bases, the J end by 4 bases, with 19 bases between. The CDR3 consists of 16 residues. From germline, CDR1 is SGDLS and CDR2 YYNGEE. The DNA for the CDR3 is TGTGCCAGCAGCGCCGGACCCGGGACCGAGGGCACTGAAGCTTTCTTT. Its translation: CASSAGPGTEGTEAFF.

The chain combines TRBV6-5 with TRBJ2-1; 10 bases map to TRBD2. V was clipped by 8 bases and J by 6 bases; unmatched bases: 10. The CDR3 length is 15 residues. Germline-derived CDR1 and CDR2 are MNHEY and SVGAGI. The CDR3 reads CASERASGGGNEQFF. The CDR3 DNA reads TGTGCCAGCGAGCGAGCCAGCGGGGGGGGCAATGAGCAGTTCTTC.

This clone was recorded only once. V is TRBV6-2 or TRBV6-3 and J is TRBJ1-5; no reliable D call. The CDR3 extends over 14 amino acids. Trimming took off 5 bases at V and 4 bases at J, with 12 bases between the two ends. Germline loops: CDR1 MNHEY, CDR2 SVGEGT. CDR3 bases: TGTGCCAGCAGTCGAAACTTTCGTAATCAGCCCCAGCATTTT. It specifies CASSRNFRNQPQHF.

DNA of the CDR3: TGTGCCAGCAGCCCCGAGGGGGGGGAACATGAAAAACTGTTTTTT. Its translation: CASSPEGGEHEKLFF. The chain has TRBV7-6 and TRBJ1-4; maybe TRBD1 (6 bases). With 5 bases removed from V and 6 bases from J, the gap between germline ends came to 16 bases. Germline V gives CDR1 SGHVS, CDR2 FNYEAQ. The CDR3 is made up of 15 amino acids.

The V call is TRBV30, the J call TRBJ2-2, with D perhaps matching TRBD1 (6 bases). Germline-derived CDR1 and CDR2 are GTSNPN and SVGIG (reference sequence). The length of the CDR3 is 13 residues. Trimming stripped 0 bases from V and 6 bases from J, with 8 bases between. The CDR3 nucleotides read TGTGCCTGGAGTGTACCAGGGGCCGGGGAGCTGTTTTTT. Translating it yields CAWSVPGAGELFF.

This chain connects TRBV12-3 or TRBV12-4 to TRBJ1-3; possible D gene TRBD1, 5 bases. Trimming took 5 bases from V and 9 from J, leaving 8 bases between them. This CDR3 region has 11 residues. In DNA, the CDR3 is TGTGCCAGCAGTCCAAGGGGCACCATATATTTT. The encoded protein is CASSPRGTIYF.

V usage is TRBV5-1 and J usage is TRBJ1-2; TRBD1 agrees at 7 bases. The CDR3 runs to 15 residues. CDR1 is SGHRS and CDR2 is YFSETQ in the germline V gene. V was clipped by 1 base and J by 0 bases; unmatched bases: 3. CDR3 bases: TGCGCCAGCAGCTTGACAGGGGATCCTAACTATGGCTACACCTTC. It specifies CASSLTGDPNYGYTF.

The gene calls are TRBV2 and TRBJ2-7; D ambiguous. V gave up 6 bases and J gave up 3 bases, with 18 bases separating them. The germline CDR1 and CDR2 sequences are SNHLY and FYNNEI. The CDR3 spans 15 residues. The CDR3 reads CASSGAGSFVYEQYF. The CDR3 DNA reads TGTGCCAGCAGCGGAGCAGGTAGTTTCGTCTACGAGCAGTACTTC.

This clone was seen only once. The chain has TRBV21-1 and TRBJ1-4; the DNA was not used to check the table's D call, TRBD1. TRBV21-1 is a pseudogene locus. The CDR3 contains 16 residues. The CDR3 coding sequence is TGTGCCAGCAGCAAAGGAGGGACAGGGGGAGGAGAAAAACTGTTTTTT. This gives the protein CASSKGGTGGGEKLFF.

The V and J genes are TRBV4-1 and TRBJ1-4, with TRBD1 matching over 9 bases. CDR1 is MGHRA, CDR2 YSYEKL, per germline. The V gene end was trimmed by 4 bases and the J gene end by 7 bases; junction bases not matched to a gene: 13. The CDR3 length is 17 residues. For the CDR3, the DNA is TGCGCCAGCAGCCCCGGGACAGGGATATTCTTTGGTGAAAAACTGTTTTTT. This sequence encodes CASSPGTGIFFGEKLFF.

The V gene is TRBV5-4, the J gene TRBJ2-5; D unclear. This CDR3 has 14 amino acids. The germline V gene encodes CDR1 SGHNT and CDR2 YYREEE (reference sequence). V gave up 1 base and J gave up 1 base, with 8 bases separating them. CDR3 bases: TGTGCCAGCAGCTTGAGACCGAGCCAAGAGACCCAGTACTTC. Its translation: CASSLRPSQETQYF. Full variable domain (remainder filled in from reference TRBV5-4 and TRBJ2-5): ETGVTQSPTHLIKTRGQQVTLRCSSQSGHNTVSWYQQALGQGPQFIFQYYREEENGRGNFPPRFSGLQFPNYSSELNVNALELDDSALYLCASSLRPSQETQYFGPGTRLLVL.

The chain links TRBV14 to TRBJ1-1; the D gene is possibly TRBD1 (6 bases). The CDR3 covers 13 residues. CDR1 is SGHDN, CDR2 FVKESK, per germline. The V and J ends lost 4 bases and 2 bases respectively, with 8 bases between them. The CDR3 sequence: CASSRTANTEAFF. The CDR3 coding sequence is TGTGCCAGCAGCCGGACAGCAAACACTGAAGCTTTCTTT.

This sequence joins TRBV5-1 and TRBJ1-2; TRBD1 might be the D (5 bases). Trimming removed 0 bases from V and 6 bases from J, with 21 bases in between. Germline CDR1 reads SGHRS; CDR2 reads YFSETQ. There are 17 residues in the CDR3. The CDR3 coding sequence is TGCGCCAGCAGCTTGGTCGTCCGGCTGGGGGAGAGGAATGGCTACACCTTC. Protein: CASSLVVRLGERNGYTF.

This chain links TRBV25-1 with TRBJ2-2, with D unclear. The V gene lost 8 bases and the J gene lost 1 base, with 8 bases spanning the gap. Germline V CDR1 and CDR2: MGHDK, SYGVNS. This CDR3 is 13 amino acids long. This CDR3 reads CASRSWNTGELFF. The CDR3 nucleotides read TGTGCCAGCCGTAGTTGGAACACCGGGGAGCTGTTTTTT. The full variable domain, its missing parts supplied by reference TRBV25-1 and TRBJ2-2, is EADIYQTPRYLVIGTGKKITLECSQTMGHDKMYWYQQDPGMELHLIHYSYGVNSTEKGDLSSESTVSRIRTEHFPLTLESARPSHTSQYLCASRSWNTGELFFGEGSRLTVL.

This chain links TRBV4-3 with TRBJ2-1, with D unclear. The CDR3 loop spans 16 amino acids. The germline gives CDR1 LGHNA, CDR2 YSLEER. Trimming stripped 1 base from V and 2 bases from J, with 12 bases between. The chain's CDR3 is CASSQASNEPYNEQFF. As DNA, the CDR3 is TGCGCCAGCAGCCAAGCCTCGAACGAGCCCTACAATGAGCAGTTCTTC.

This rearrangement joins TRBV10-2 to TRBJ1-2; 8 positions agree with TRBD1. Germline values: CDR1 WSHSY, CDR2 SAAADI. V shed 7 bases and J 2 bases; nucleotides not matched to a gene: 12. CDR3 length: 16 residues. The CDR3 bases are TGCGCCAGCACCGGCCCCTCAGGGACAGGCAACTATGGCTACACCTTC. Residues: CASTGPSGTGNYGYTF.

The chain couples TRBV25-1 to TRBJ2-3, with 10 bases matching TRBD1. V was clipped by 1 base and J by 2 bases; unmatched bases: 3. The germline CDR1 and CDR2 sequences are MGHDK and SYGVNS. The CDR3 runs to 16 residues. CDR3 protein: CASSESGTGATDTQYF. The CDR3 coding sequence is TGTGCCAGCAGTGAATCCGGGACAGGGGCCACAGATACGCAGTATTTT.

The CDR3 DNA is TGTGCCAGCAGTTTATCTCCCCAGGTTAACACTGAAGCTTTCTTT. Amino acids: CASSLSPQVNTEAFF. The gene calls are TRBV27 and TRBJ1-1; D remains ambiguous. V lost 0 bases and J lost 2, with 10 bases in between. Germline-derived CDR1 and CDR2 are MNHEY and SMNVEV (reference sequence). This CDR3 contains 15 residues.